These T cell receptor beta chains were read from a single sample in a study of a mutant IDH1 vaccine in newly diagnosed glioma. Clones were read by immunoSEQ multiplex PCR, and TCRdb kept only the in-frame ones, dropping some. The sample holds 85,000 to 100,000 clones, approximately 83% seen once. The sequences come from PBMCs, collected from a glioma patient treated with radiotherapy, temozolomide or both. The receptors here all came from a woman in her fifties or sixties with glioma. Each CDR3 is given with its conserved first and last residue. The D gene is left open where the match is weak. A row's size may be missing; if present it is once, few, many or a size class.

>.|TRBV6-6|TRBJ1-5|.
TGTGCCAGCAGTCCGACTAGCAATCAGCCCCAGCATTTT
CASSPTSNQPQHF
>.|TRBV5-1|TRBJ1-2|TRBD1
TGCGCCAGCAGCTTGGGGGCAGGGGGCGGCGATGGCTACACCTTC
CASSLGAGGGDGYTF
>.|TRBV5-6|TRBJ2-7|.
TGTGCCAGCAGCTTCCGCCGAGCCTACGAGCAGTACTTC
CASSFRRAYEQYF
>.|TRBV4-1|TRBJ2-5|TRBD2
TGCGCCAGCAGCCAAGGGACTAGCGGGGGGACCGTGATAGAGACCCAGTACTTC
CASSQGTSGGTVIETQYF
>.|TRBV19|TRBJ1-6|.
TGTGCCAGTAGTCCGGACAGTTTGAATTCACCCCTCCACTTT
CASSPDSLNSPLHF
>few|TRBV12-5|TRBJ1-5|.
TGTGCTAGTGGTTTGGTAACGGGTCAGCCCCAGCATTTT
CASGLVTGQPQHF
>medium-sized|TRBV25-1|TRBJ2-5|.
TGTGCCAGCAGTGAGGATCTAAGGCAAGAGACCCAGTACTTC
CASSEDLRQETQYF
>.|TRBV5-8|TRBJ2-5|.
TGTGCCAGCAGCTTGGGGATATCCCAAGAGACCCAGTACTTC
CASSLGISQETQYF
>.|TRBV19|TRBJ1-6|.
TGTGCCAGTAGTATAAGGCAGGGAGGTTCACCCCTCCACTTT
CASSIRQGGSPLHF
>once|TRBV29-1|TRBJ2-7|.
TGCAGCGTTGAATACTTCAACGGTGGGGGGGAGCAGTACTTC
CSVEYFNGGGEQYF
>.|TRBV6-4|TRBJ2-1|.
TGTGCCAGCGGGGCGGGGCACGTAGATGAGCAGTTCTTC
CASGAGHVDEQFF
>.|TRBV5-1|TRBJ2-2|.
TGCGCCAGCAGCTTGGCTTGGCGCCTCACAGGCGGGGAGCTGTTTTTT
CASSLAWRLTGGELFF
>.|TRBV4-1|TRBJ2-1|.
TGCGCCAGCAGCCAAGATGGAGTTAGGTGGGACAATGAGCAGTTCTTC
CASSQDGVRWDNEQFF
>.|TRBV5-1|TRBJ2-1|.
TGCGCCAGCAGCTTGGAGGGGAGCTCCTACAATGAGCAGTTCTTC
CASSLEGSSYNEQFF
>.|TRBV5-1|TRBJ1-1|.
TGCGCCAGTATGGCGGCGTTGAATACTGAAGCTTTCTTT
CASMAALNTEAFF
>.|TRBV7-9|TRBJ1-4|.
TGTGCCAGCAGCTGGTCGACCGGGGGTGAAAAACTGTTTTTT
CASSWSTGGEKLFF
>.|TRBV19|TRBJ1-2|.
TGTGCCAGTAGTCAGTATGACTATGGCTACACCTTC
CASSQYDYGYTF
>.|TRBV7-9|TRBJ2-1|.
TGTGCCAGCAGTCAGAGGAATTACAATGAGCAGTTCTTC
CASSQRNYNEQFF
>.|TRBV5-1|TRBJ2-3|.
TGCGCCAGCAGCCGAGGGTCCGGAGGCGCAGATACGCAGTATTTT
CASSRGSGGADTQYF
>.|TRBV6-5|TRBJ2-7|.
TGTGCCAGCAGTTACTCGAGTATAAGCGATACCTACGAGCAGTACTTC
CASSYSSISDTYEQYF
>.|TRBV6-4|TRBJ1-2|.
TGTGCCAGCAGTGACGGTGGCTCTGGCTATGGCTACACCTTC
CASSDGGSGYGYTF
>.|TRBV4-3|TRBJ2-2|.
TGCGCCAGCAGCCAAGATAGAGTTTACGGGGAGCTGTTTTTT
CASSQDRVYGELFF
>.|TRBV4-2|TRBJ2-1|.
TGTGCCAGCAGCCAAGTGACCTCGGTCAATGAGCAGTTCTTC
CASSQVTSVNEQFF
>.|TRBV18|TRBJ1-1|.
TGTGCCAGCTCACCACCGACTGGGGAGAGCACTGAAGCTTTCTTT
CASSPPTGESTEAFF
>.|TRBV10-3|TRBJ2-2|.
TGTGCCATCAGTGGTAGCGGAGCGAACACCGGGGAGCTGTTTTTT
CAISGSGANTGELFF
>.|TRBV7-8|TRBJ2-1|.
TGTGCCAGCAGCTTACGAGGGAACAATGAGCAGTTCTTC
CASSLRGNNEQFF
>.|TRBV7-9|TRBJ1-2|.
TGTGCCAGCAGCTTAGTATCAGGGGTTGGGTATGGCTACACCTTC
CASSLVSGVGYGYTF
>.|TRBV10-2|TRBJ2-7|.
TGCGCCAGCCTCAACCCGACCTACGAGCAGTACTTC
CASLNPTYEQYF
>.|TRBV6-1|TRBJ1-1|TRBD1
TGTGCCAGCAGTCGACAGGGGGCAGGGAACACTGAAGCTTTCTTT
CASSRQGAGNTEAFF
>.|TRBV2|TRBJ2-7|.
TGTGCCAGCAGTGGGGCGGGATACTACGAGCAGTACTTC
CASSGAGYYEQYF
>.|TRBV7-2|TRBJ2-2|.
TGTGCCAGCAGCTCCGGCAGCACGAACACCGGGGAGCTGTTTTTT
CASSSGSTNTGELFF
>.|TRBV10-3|TRBJ1-2|.
TGTGCCATCAGTGAATCTGGGGGTTCCCTCAACTATGGCTACACCTTC
CAISESGGSLNYGYTF
>.|TRBV27|TRBJ2-7|.
TGTGCCAGCAGCCCAGGCGGGGGCGGATCCTACGAGCAGTACTTC
CASSPGGGGSYEQYF
>.|TRBV19|TRBJ2-3|TRBD2
TGTGCCAGCGCTAGCGGGGGGCTCACACAAGATACGCAGTATTTT
CASASGGLTQDTQYF
>.|TRBV30|TRBJ1-2|.
TGTGCCTCCCACAGGCAACTAGCATATGGCTACACCTTC
CASHRQLAYGYTF
>few|TRBV7-2|TRBJ2-2|.
TGTGCCAGCAGCAAGACAGGGGAGCTGTTTTTT
CASSKTGELFF
>.|TRBV6-5|TRBJ2-7|.
TGTGCCAGCAGTTACTACTCTTTTCCGCAGGCCGAGCAGTACTTC
CASSYYSFPQAEQYF
>.|TRBV6-6|TRBJ2-7|.
TGTGCCAGCAGTTCGGCGCGTAACAGGGGAGGCGAGCAGTACTTC
CASSSARNRGGEQYF
>.|TRBV13|TRBJ2-7|.
TGTGCCAGCAGCCGTTCCGGGCCTGCGGGCGAGCAGTACTTC
CASSRSGPAGEQYF
>.|TRBV5-1|TRBJ1-3|.
TGCGCCAGCAGCAATGGACCTTCTGGGACCGGAAACACCATATATTTT
CASSNGPSGTGNTIYF
>.|TRBV30|TRBJ1-1|.
TGTGCCTGGAGTGTAGGACTGGGGAACACTGAAGCTTTCTTT
CAWSVGLGNTEAFF
>.|TRBV5-1|TRBJ2-7|.
TGCGCCAGCCGCCGCCCTGGGGCCTACGAGCAGTACTTC
CASRRPGAYEQYF
>.|TRBV5-6|TRBJ1-2|.
TGTGCCAGCAGCTCGACCGGGACGGAACTTTATGCTGGCTACACCTTC
CASSSTGTELYAGYTF
>.|TRBV6-1|TRBJ1-5|.
TGTGCCAGCAGGGGTCAGGGTGGCAATCAGCCCCAGCATTTT
CASRGQGGNQPQHF
>.|TRBV13|TRBJ1-2|.
TGTGCCAGCAGCTTAGAATCGGGGGGGAACTATGGCTACACCTTC
CASSLESGGNYGYTF
>.|TRBV2|TRBJ2-6|.
TGTGCCAGCAGTGAAACGGGGGGCGCTGGGGCCAACGTCCTGACTTTC
CASSETGGAGANVLTF
>.|TRBV9|TRBJ1-6|.
TGTGCCAGCAGCGTTGCATCCCTTAATTCACCCCTCCACTTT
CASSVASLNSPLHF
>.|TRBV30|TRBJ2-3|.
TGTGCCTGGAGAATGCCGGGGGGCTTACCAGATACGCAGTATTTT
CAWRMPGGLPDTQYF
>.|TRBV11-3|TRBJ1-1|TRBD1
TGTGCCAGCACCCAGGGGGAGGGTTTCGGTGAAGCTTTCTTT
CASTQGEGFGEAFF
>.|TRBV5-5|TRBJ2-1|.
TGTGCCAGCAGTTGGGGCAGGGGTCCCAATGAGCAGTTCTTC
CASSWGRGPNEQFF
>.|TRBV2|TRBJ1-6|TRBD1
TGTGCCAGCAGACAGGGGGATAATTCACCCCTCCACTTT
CASRQGDNSPLHF
>.|TRBV9|TRBJ1-5|.
TGTGCCAGCAGCGCTGGGACTTTAGGCAATCAGCCCCAGCATTTT
CASSAGTLGNQPQHF
>once|TRBV27|TRBJ2-6|.
TGTGCCAGCAGCCTAGTCGGGGGGGCCAACGTCCTGACTTTC
CASSLVGGANVLTF
>.|TRBV10-1|TRBJ2-3|TRBD2
TGCGCCAGCAGCGACGATAGCGGGGGGACAGATACGCAGTATTTT
CASSDDSGGTDTQYF
>.|TRBV5-1|TRBJ2-5|.
TGCGCCAGCAGCTTGGACTCAGGGGAGGCTCTCTACTTC
CASSLDSGEALYF
>few|TRBV19|TRBJ1-1|TRBD1
TGTGCCAGTAGTCAACAGGGGGCCGGGACTGAAGCTTTCTTT
CASSQQGAGTEAFF
>.|TRBV4-2|TRBJ1-5|.
TGTGCCAGCAGCCAAGTTCGGTCCGGAGGGGGCAATCAGCCCCAGCATTTT
CASSQVRSGGGNQPQHF
>.|TRBV7-9|TRBJ1-1|.
TGTGCCAGCAGCTGGGTAATTTCAGGGGCCAATACTGAAGCTTTCTTT
CASSWVISGANTEAFF